The 6 T cell receptor beta chains listed next were all sequenced from one sample in a study of shared clonotypes between healthy human individuals. Produced via immunoSEQ multiplex PCR; TCRdb's table is partial and in-frame only. There are more than 1 million clones in the sample; around 78% occur only once, and 0.5% to 0.6% lies in the top ten. The sequencing input was memory CD4+ T cells from PBMCs. Subset here: CD45RA-negative fraction. The receptors come from a man aged 18 to 29 in good health. Some clones in this sample may be carry-over from other donors' samples.

This clone was counted at least ten times. This sequence joins TRBV5-1 and TRBJ2-1; 7 nucleotides line up with TRBD1. Germline CDR1 SGHRS, CDR2 YFSETQ. CDR3 size: 14 residues. J gave up 7 bases and V 4 bases, and 8 bases lay outside the gene matches. CDR3 nucleotide sequence: TGCGCCAGCAGCCGTTCTACAGGGGAGAATGAGCAGTTCTTC. Translation: CASSRSTGENEQFF.

The chain combines TRBV5-1 with TRBJ2-5; 8 bases are shared with TRBD1. CDR1 is SGHRS and CDR2 is YFSETQ in the germline V gene. The CDR3 spans 15 residues. With V trimmed by 4 bases and J by 5 bases, 10 bases remained unmatched. The CDR3 protein is CASSGRQGSRETQYF. CDR3 nucleotide sequence: TGCGCCAGCAGCGGGCGACAGGGGTCGCGGGAGACCCAGTACTTC.

In this sample, this clone turned up a few times. The chain carries TRBV7-2 and TRBJ1-5; D not resolved. The CDR3 runs to 15 residues. The germline V gene has CDR1 SGHTA and CDR2 FQGNSA. V was pared by 1 base and J by 0 bases, with 7 bases between. CDR3 in DNA: TGTGCCAGCAGCTTAGTGGGGAATAGCAATCAGCCCCAGCATTTT. This translates into CASSLVGNSNQPQHF.

The chain carries TRBV11-2 and TRBJ2-7; TRBD2 might be the D (6 bases). The CDR3 loop spans 15 amino acids. V was clipped by 6 bases and J by 4 bases, with 19 bases between them. Germline loops: CDR1 SGHAT, CDR2 FQNNGV. DNA for the CDR3: TGTGCCAGCAGAACAACTAGCATAGCGATTTACGAGCAGTACTTC. This sequence encodes CASRTTSIAIYEQYF.

The chain combines TRBV7-9 with TRBJ2-5, with D possibly matching TRBD2 (6 bases). Looked up from germline, CDR1 is SEHNR and CDR2 is FQNEAQ (reference sequence). The CDR3 runs 15 residues. The germline V and J ends were trimmed by 8 bases and 1 base, with 17 bases remaining between them. As DNA, the CDR3 is TGTGCCAGCGGACCAGTCGGGGGATCCCAAGAGACCCAGTACTTC. It codes for CASGPVGGSQETQYF. The variable domain in full, completed from reference TRBV7-9 and TRBJ2-5, reads DTGVSQNPRHKITKRGQNVTFRCDPISEHNRLYWYRQTLGQGPEFLTYFQNEAQLEKSRLLSDRFSAERPKGSFSTLEIQRTEQGDSAMYLCASGPVGGSQETQYFGPGTRLLVL.

This clone has a count of ten or more. The CDR3 region has the DNA TGTGCCACCATGCCAGGGGTCGCCGGAAACACCATATATTTT. Residues: CATMPGVAGNTIYF. The genes are TRBV15 and TRBJ1-3; tentative D call: TRBD1 (6 bases). CDR1 is LNHNV and CDR2 is YYDKDF in the germline V gene (reference sequence). Trimming removed 7 bases from V and 4 bases from J, with 14 bases in between. The CDR3 runs 14 residues.